The clone carrying this T cell receptor (beta chain) was observed a few times. Antigen unknown. The germline V gene has CDR1 SEHNR and CDR2 FQNEAQ (reference sequence). V dropped 0 bases and J dropped 3; count of bases not matched to a gene: 3. The CDR3 has 16 amino acids. The protocol was immunoSEQ multiplex PCR, while the TCRdb copy is restricted to in-frame clones and leaves out a portion. This sample yields 70,000 to 90,000 clones, of which around 83% are seen a single time; about 8.6% belongs to the top ten. This sample was taken from a study of OX40 agonist ivuxolimab in advanced cancers. Overall study context: Patients in dose escalation had liver, melanoma, kidney or head and neck cancers. Whole-study results and caveats: CD4+ and CD8+ blood T cells expanded clonally by week 6 at 0.1 to 3.0 mg/kg.

This chain joins TRBV7-9 and TRBJ2-7, with 12 bases that match TRBD2. Here the sequenced sample was CD4+ or CD8+ T cells sorted from blood, taken in a trial of the OX40 agonist ivuxolimab. The origin of this receptor is an adult with an advanced solid tumor such as melanoma, head and neck, liver or kidney cancer. The CDR3 protein is CASSLALAGGLYEQYF. Here the CDR3 DNA reads TGTGCCAGCAGCTTAGCGCTAGCGGGGGGGCTCTACGAGCAGTACTTC.